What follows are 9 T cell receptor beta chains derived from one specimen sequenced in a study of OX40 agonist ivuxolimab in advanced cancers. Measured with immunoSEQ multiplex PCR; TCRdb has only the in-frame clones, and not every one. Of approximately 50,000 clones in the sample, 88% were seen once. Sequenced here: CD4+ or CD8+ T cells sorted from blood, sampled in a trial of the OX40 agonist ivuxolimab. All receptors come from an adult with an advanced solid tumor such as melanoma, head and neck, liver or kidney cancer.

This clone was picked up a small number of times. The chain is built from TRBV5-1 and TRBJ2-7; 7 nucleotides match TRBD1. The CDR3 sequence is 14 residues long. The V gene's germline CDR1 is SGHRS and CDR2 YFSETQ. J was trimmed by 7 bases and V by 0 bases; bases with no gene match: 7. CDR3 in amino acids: CASSLGQGSREQYF. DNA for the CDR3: TGCGCCAGCAGCTTGGGACAGGGATCGAGGGAGCAGTACTTC.

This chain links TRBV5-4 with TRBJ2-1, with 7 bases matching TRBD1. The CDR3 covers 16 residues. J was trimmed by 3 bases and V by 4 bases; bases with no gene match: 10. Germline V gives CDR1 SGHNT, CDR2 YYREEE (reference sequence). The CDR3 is CASSPKERGLYNEQFF. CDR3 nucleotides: TGTGCCAGCAGCCCCAAGGAGAGGGGGCTCTACAATGAGCAGTTCTTC.

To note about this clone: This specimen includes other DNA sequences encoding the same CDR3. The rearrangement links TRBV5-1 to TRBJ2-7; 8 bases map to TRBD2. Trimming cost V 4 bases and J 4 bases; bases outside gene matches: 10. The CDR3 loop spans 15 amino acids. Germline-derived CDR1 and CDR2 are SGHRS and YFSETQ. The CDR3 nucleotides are TGCGCCAGCAGCCCGCGCGGTAGCGGGATGTACGAGCAGTACTTC. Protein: CASSPRGSGMYEQYF.

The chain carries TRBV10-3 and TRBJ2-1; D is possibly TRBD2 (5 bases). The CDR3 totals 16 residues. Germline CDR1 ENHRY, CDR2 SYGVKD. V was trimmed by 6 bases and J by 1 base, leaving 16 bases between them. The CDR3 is CAIRDPTRDSYNEQFF. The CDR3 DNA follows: TGTGCCATCAGAGATCCTACTAGGGATTCCTACAATGAGCAGTTCTTC.

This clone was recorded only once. As DNA, the CDR3 is TGTGCCAGCAGCCGACAGGTTGGGGAAGAGACCCAGTACTTC. Its protein product is CASSRQVGEETQYF. This sequence joins TRBV7-2 and TRBJ2-5, with D possibly matching TRBD1 (6 bases). V gave up 5 bases and J gave up 3 bases, with 13 bases separating them. The CDR3 totals 14 residues. Germline lookup yields CDR1 SGHTA and CDR2 FQGNSA.

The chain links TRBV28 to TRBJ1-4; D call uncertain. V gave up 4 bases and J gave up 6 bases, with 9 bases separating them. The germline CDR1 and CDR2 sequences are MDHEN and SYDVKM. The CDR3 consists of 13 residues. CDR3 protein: CASSWGRDEKLFF. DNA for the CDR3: TGTGCCAGCAGTTGGGGTAGGGATGAAAAACTGTTTTTT. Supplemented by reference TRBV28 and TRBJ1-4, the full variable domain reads DVKVTQSSRYLVKRTGEKVFLECVQDMDHENMFWYRQDPGLGLRLIYFSYDVKMKEKGDIPEGYSVSREKKERFSLILESASTNQTSMYLCASSWGRDEKLFFGSGTQLSVL.

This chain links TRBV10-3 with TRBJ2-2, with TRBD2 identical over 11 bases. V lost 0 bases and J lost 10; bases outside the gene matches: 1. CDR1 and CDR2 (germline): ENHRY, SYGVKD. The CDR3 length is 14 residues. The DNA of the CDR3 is TGTGCCATCAGTGAGTCACTAGCGGGAGCGGAGCTGTTTTTT. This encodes CAISESLAGAELFF.

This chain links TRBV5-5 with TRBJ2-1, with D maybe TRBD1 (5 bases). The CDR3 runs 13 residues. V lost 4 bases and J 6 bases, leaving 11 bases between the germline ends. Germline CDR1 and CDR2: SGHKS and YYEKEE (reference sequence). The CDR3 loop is CASSRRGGNEQFF. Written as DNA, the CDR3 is TGTGCCAGCAGCAGAAGGGGCGGCAATGAGCAGTTCTTC. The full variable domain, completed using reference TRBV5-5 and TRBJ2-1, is DAGVTQSPTHLIKTRGQQVTLRCSPISGHKSVSWYQQVLGQGPQFIFQYYEKEERGRGNFPDRFSARQFPNYSSELNVNALLLGDSALYLCASSRRGGNEQFFGPGTRLTVL.

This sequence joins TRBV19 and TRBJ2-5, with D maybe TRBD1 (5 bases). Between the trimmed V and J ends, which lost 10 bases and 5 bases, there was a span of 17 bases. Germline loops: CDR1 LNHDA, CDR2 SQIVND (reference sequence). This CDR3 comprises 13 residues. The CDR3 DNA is TGTGCCACCAAGTTAGGGGCCGGGGAGACCCAGTACTTC. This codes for CATKLGAGETQYF.